This T cell receptor beta chain was identified in a study of T cells after yellow fever vaccination. Germline loops: CDR1 SGHRS, CDR2 YFSETQ. This CDR3 is 15 amino acids long. V was clipped by 4 bases and J by 5 bases, with 18 bases between them. By 5'RACE template switching, TCR cDNA was produced, with a universal primer site and UMIs added in the process. A single record per CDR3 protein comes from TCRdb applying MiXCR to the 5' RACE reads. Here the sample spans roughly 260,000 distinct CDR3 sequences, 10% to 15% being singletons. This receptor was obtained from a man in his thirties or forties who received the YFV17D yellow fever vaccine. V and J are TRBV5-1 and TRBJ1-2; D may be TRBD1 (6 bases). The sequencing used CD4+ T cells sorted from PBMCs, collected 45 days after the yellow fever booster vaccination. The CDR3 region is CASSRPGHRIYGYTF. Written as DNA, the CDR3 is TGCGCCAGCAGCCGTCCGGGACATCGCATATATGGCTACACCTTC.